Each of the 17 T cell receptor beta chains below was sequenced from the same sample in a study of T cells in Graves' hyperthyroidism and ophthalmopathy. Amplification targeted TCR beta CDR3 regions from RNA transcripts. An initial round of RT-PCR targeting the TCR CDR3 relied on the HTBI primer set. TCRdb passed the multiplex PCR reads through MiXCR, listing each CDR3 protein once. The top ten hold 7.5% to 9.5% of the sample, which has roughly 840,000 distinct CDR3 sequences, about two fifths seen once. The specimen was blood. These receptors all stem from a man in his late teens or twenties with Graves' hyperthyroidism.

The CDR3 here is CASSSRRDSLEQYF. The CDR3 bases are TGTGCCAGCAGCTCTAGACGGGACAGCTTAGAGCAGTACTTC. This sequence joins TRBV7-9 and TRBJ2-7, with 7 bases lining up with TRBD1. V shed 4 bases and J 7 bases; nucleotides not matched to a gene: 10. CDR1 SEHNR and CDR2 FQNEAQ come from the germline V gene (reference sequence). The CDR3 is 14 residues long. Together with reference TRBV7-9 and TRBJ2-7, the CDR3 gives the full variable domain: DTGVSQNPRHKITKRGQNVTFRCDPISEHNRLYWYRQTLGQGPEFLTYFQNEAQLEKSRLLSDRFSAERPKGSFSTLEIQRTEQGDSAMYLCASSSRRDSLEQYFGPGTRLTVT.

The CDR3 DNA follows: TGCGCCAGCAGCTTGGATACAGGGAGCACTGGAAACACCATATATTTT. As protein: CASSLDTGSTGNTIYF. V usage is TRBV5-1 and J usage is TRBJ1-3; D is possibly TRBD1 (6 bases). The V gene's germline CDR1 is SGHRS and CDR2 YFSETQ. The V end was cut by 0 bases, the J end by 2 bases, with 12 bases between. The CDR3 totals 16 residues. Complete variable domain (other parts from reference TRBV5-1 and TRBJ1-3): KAGVTQTPRYLIKTRGQQVTLSCSPISGHRSVSWYQQTPGQGLQFLFEYFSETQRNKGNFPGRFSGRQFSNSRSEMNVSTLELGDSALYLCASSLDTGSTGNTIYFGEGSWLTVV.

The chain employs TRBV6-1 and TRBJ1-1; D is uncertain. The CDR3 spans 14 residues. Germline CDR1 reads MNHNS; CDR2 reads SASEGT. V was pared by 0 bases and J by 4 bases, with 9 bases between. CDR3 nucleotides: TGTGCCAGCAGTGAAGCCTGGGTGAGCACTGAAGCTTTCTTT. It is translated as CASSEAWVSTEAFF.

This clonotype turned up a few times. The CDR3 loop is CASAMQLTSGVYEQYF. The CDR3 DNA reads as TGTGCCTCCGCCATGCAACTGACTAGCGGAGTCTACGAGCAGTACTTC. The chain carries TRBV10-3 and TRBJ2-7; 9 bases map to TRBD2. The V gene end was trimmed by 11 bases and the J gene end by 3 bases; junction bases not matched to a gene: 17. Per the germline V gene, CDR1 is ENHRY and CDR2 is SYGVKD. The CDR3 extends over 16 amino acids.

This clonotype was seen ten or more times. This chain uses TRBV2 with TRBJ1-6; D is perhaps TRBD1 (6 bases). The CDR3 sequence is 13 residues long. Germline V gene sequence: CDR1 SNHLY, CDR2 FYNNEI. Trimming took 11 bases from V and 6 from J, leaving 14 bases between them. CDR3 nucleotide sequence: TGTGCCGTACAGGGTGCCATTAATTCACCCCTCCACTTT. It encodes CAVQGAINSPLHF.

This clonotype was seen repeatedly, ten times or more. The chain links TRBV7-8 to TRBJ1-2; D unclear. The V gene's germline CDR1 is SGHVS and CDR2 FQNEAQ. Trimming cost V 0 bases and J 5 bases, with 7 bases left between them. This CDR3 comprises 13 residues. The CDR3 DNA sequence: TGTGCCAGCAGCTTAGCAGGCCTATATGGCTACACCTTC. Encoded protein: CASSLAGLYGYTF. Supplemented by reference TRBV7-8 and TRBJ1-2, the full variable domain reads GAGVSQSPRYKVAKRGQDVALRCDPISGHVSLFWYQQALGQGPEFLTYFQNEAQLDKSGLPSDRFFAERPEGSVSTLKIQRTQQEDSAVYLCASSLAGLYGYTFGSGTRLTVV.

This clonotype was recorded at least ten times. The chain carries TRBV7-2 and TRBJ1-1, with TRBD1 matching over 9 bases. Germline assignment: CDR1 SGHTA and CDR2 FQGNSA. The CDR3 covers 15 residues. With V trimmed by 5 bases and J by 5 bases, 9 bases remained unmatched. CDR3 residues: CASSRGTGMGTEAFF. The CDR3 nucleotides read TGTGCCAGCAGCAGAGGGACAGGGATGGGAACTGAAGCTTTCTTT. The full variable domain, in which reference TRBV7-2 and TRBJ1-1 provide the parts outside the CDR3, is GAGVSQSPSNKVTEKGKDVELRCDPISGHTALYWYRQSLGQGLEFLIYFQGNSAPDKSGLPSDRFSAERTGGSVSTLTIQRTQQEDSAVYLCASSRGTGMGTEAFFGQGTRLTVV.

The V call is TRBV6-4, the J call TRBJ1-6; D unclear. V was clipped by 5 bases and J by 9 bases, with 17 bases between them. The germline CDR1 and CDR2 sequences are MRHNA and SNTAGT. This CDR3 is 15 amino acids long. The CDR3 nucleotides are TGTGCCAGCAGTTTATCGCACCCGGTCGGTTCACCCCTCCACTTT. It codes for CASSLSHPVGSPLHF.

The rearrangement joins TRBV29-1 to TRBJ2-5; 8 bases match TRBD2. Germline CDR1 SQVTM, CDR2 ANQGSEA. The V segment lost 2 bases and the J segment 0 bases; nucleotides outside the gene matches: 5. The CDR3 has 15 residues. The CDR3 nucleotides read TGCAGCGTTGAAACAGGACTAGCATACCAAGAGACCCAGTACTTC. Protein: CSVETGLAYQETQYF.

This clonotype was picked up many times. The chain recombines TRBV10-2 with TRBJ2-7, with TRBD1 as a possible D gene (5 bases). V lost 0 bases to trimming and J lost 2 bases, with 8 bases between them. CDR1 is WSHSY, CDR2 SAAADI, per germline. The CDR3 loop spans 14 amino acids. The CDR3: CASSESWGPYEQYF. The CDR3 DNA is TGCGCCAGCAGTGAGTCGTGGGGCCCCTACGAGCAGTACTTC.

The chain couples TRBV29-1 to TRBJ1-2; no definite D call. The CDR3 runs to 10 residues. Germline loops: CDR1 SQVTM, CDR2 ANQGSEA. V gave up 7 bases and J gave up 8 bases, with 11 bases separating them. This CDR3 is CSALGGGYTF. The CDR3 bases are TGCAGCGCTCTCGGCGGAGGCTACACCTTC.

The table lists this clonotype with a count of one. The chain couples TRBV7-9 to TRBJ1-2, with D unresolved. Germline values: CDR1 SEHNR, CDR2 FQNEAQ (reference sequence). Trimming pared 5 bases from V and 6 bases from J, leaving 10 bases between. The CDR3 loop spans 12 amino acids. The CDR3 DNA is TGTGCCAGCAGCCAAGAGGACCATGGCTACACCTTC. Translated, it gives CASSQEDHGYTF.

This clonotype was counted at least ten times. The genes are TRBV20-1 and TRBJ1-6; D not resolved. V was pared by 3 bases and J by 5 bases, with 8 bases between. CDR1 is DFQATT and CDR2 is SNEGSKA in the germline V gene (reference sequence). The CDR3 totals 13 residues. The DNA of the CDR3 is TGCAGTGCTAGCGTCCGTCATAATTCACCCCTCCACTTT. This encodes CSASVRHNSPLHF.

In DNA form, the CDR3 reads TGTGCCAGCAGCGTAGACGGGATAGCAACACAGCCCCAGCATTTT. Protein product: CASSVDGIATQPQHF. The chain links TRBV9 to TRBJ1-5; D is unresolved. V lost 0 bases, J lost 7 bases, and 14 bases lay in between. CDR3 length equals 15 residues. Germline CDR1 is SGDLS and CDR2 is YYNGEE.

The rearrangement links TRBV19 to TRBJ1-2, with D tentatively TRBD1 (5 bases). This CDR3 has 12 residues. Germline CDR1 reads LNHDA; CDR2 reads SQIVND (reference sequence). V lost 9 bases and J lost 7, with 15 bases in between. The CDR3 nucleotides are TGTGCCAGCAGCCGGACACCAAGTGGCTACACCTTC. It translates to CASSRTPSGYTF.

There are many counts of this clonotype. The V call is TRBV20-1, the J call TRBJ1-2, with D unresolved. Trimming took off 5 bases at V and 9 bases at J, with 7 bases between the two ends. Per germline, CDR1 DFQATT and CDR2 SNEGSKA (reference sequence). The CDR3 sequence is 9 residues long. The chain's CDR3 is CSAAKSYTF. CDR3 DNA sequence: TGCAGTGCTGCAAAGAGCTACACCTTC.

The CDR3 DNA reads TGTGCCATCAGTGATTTGTTGAGGGGCATGAACACTGAAGCTTTCTTT. This sequence encodes CAISDLLRGMNTEAFF. The V call is TRBV10-3, the J call TRBJ1-1; TRBD1 might be the D (5 bases). The CDR3 runs 16 residues. Trimming removed 3 bases at V and 0 bases at J, with 14 bases between. Germline loops: CDR1 ENHRY, CDR2 SYGVKD.